These 30 T cell receptor beta chains share one sample of origin, sequenced in a study of human T cells and chemical hapten exposure. Via MiXCR, TCRdb re-called the RACE reads, giving one row per CDR3 protein. The table records 130,000 or so distinct CDR3 sequences, over 9% of them present only once. Specified time point: patch test 3, about 24 weeks after DPC sensitization. Regarding treatment: therapeutic diphenylcyclopropenone sensitization with weekly scalp DPC. Material: whole blood, obtained in connection with sensitization to the hapten diphenylcyclopropenone (DPC). These receptors were taken from a woman between 45 and 60 years old with alopecia areata. Some clones in this sample may be carry-over from other donors' samples.

A few counts support this clonotype. For the CDR3, the DNA is TGTGCCAGCAGTGCCACCAATGAGCAGTTCTTC. This sequence encodes CASSATNEQFF. This sequence joins TRBV12-3 or TRBV12-4 and TRBJ2-1; unclear D gene. V lost 5 bases and J lost 6, with 5 bases in between. The CDR3 length is 11 residues.

This clonotype has a handful of counts. This chain links TRBV7-2 with TRBJ2-1; 16 bases map to TRBD2. The CDR3 loop spans 17 amino acids. CDR1 is SGHTA, CDR2 FQGNSA, per germline. The V segment lost 5 bases and the J segment 6 bases; nucleotides outside the gene matches: 7. This CDR3 reads CASSPAGLAGGGNEQFF. The DNA of the CDR3 is TGTGCCAGCAGCCCCGCGGGACTAGCGGGAGGGGGCAATGAGCAGTTCTTC.

The V and J genes are TRBV2 and TRBJ1-5; tentative D call: TRBD1 (6 bases). V was shortened by 6 bases and J by 9 bases, with 12 bases between the two germline ends. This CDR3 has 12 residues. The germline V gene has CDR1 SNHLY and CDR2 FYNNEI. CDR3 amino acids: CASRGATRPQHF. In DNA form, the CDR3 reads TGTGCCAGCAGGGGGGCAACAAGGCCCCAGCATTTT.

The CDR3 reads CRVTGGTEAFF. CDR3 DNA: TGCAGAGTAACAGGGGGCACTGAAGCTTTCTTT. The rearrangement joins TRBV29-1 to TRBJ1-1, with TRBD1 matching 8 bases. This CDR3 has 11 residues. CDR1 is SQVTM and CDR2 is ANQGSEA in the germline V gene.

The table lists this clonotype with a few counts. The V gene is TRBV29-1, the J gene TRBJ1-1; no clear D. The ends were cut back, 4 bases at V and 11 bases at J, with 14 bases in the middle. Germline-derived CDR1 and CDR2 are SQVTM and ANQGSEA. This CDR3 is 11 amino acids long. In nucleotides, the CDR3 is TGCAGCGTTGTATCTTTCGCGGGGGCTTTCTTT. Its protein is CSVVSFAGAFF.

This clonotype occurred many times. J is TRBJ2-7 and V is TRBV20-1; 7 positions agree with TRBD2. Germline V gene data show CDR1 as DFQATT and CDR2 as SNEGSKA (reference sequence). The ends lost 5 bases at V and 0 bases at J; junction bases unmatched: 10. CDR3 length: 15 amino acids. CDR3 bases: TGCAGTGCTGTCCGTCCACTAGCGACCTCCTACGAGCAGTACTTC. Translating gives CSAVRPLATSYEQYF.

This clonotype was detected a few times. This chain uses TRBV28 with TRBJ2-3; D possibly corresponds to TRBD1 (6 bases). Trimming removed 6 bases from V and 6 bases from J, with 28 bases in between. The CDR3 sequence is 18 residues long. The germline gives CDR1 MDHEN, CDR2 SYDVKM. In nucleotides, the CDR3 is TGTGCCAGCAGACCGGGGCGGCCCAGGGGATTGGTTATGGATACGCAGTATTTT. It is translated as CASRPGRPRGLVMDTQYF.

This clonotype was observed a few times. The J gene is TRBJ2-6, the V gene TRBV20-1; D gene uncertain. CDR1 is DFQATT and CDR2 is SNEGSKA in the germline V gene (reference sequence). Trimming took 7 bases from V and 0 from J, leaving 7 bases between them. This CDR3 region has 13 residues. CDR3 nucleotides: TGCAGTGTTACCCGCTCTGGGGCCAACGTCCTGACTTTC. This sequence encodes CSVTRSGANVLTF.

This sequence joins TRBV7-6 and TRBJ2-7, with D possibly matching TRBD1 (5 bases). V was pared by 5 bases and J by 0 bases, with 11 bases between. The length of the CDR3 is 14 residues. Germline V lookup: CDR1 SGHVS, CDR2 FNYEAQ. For the CDR3, the DNA is TGTGCCAGCAGCCCCGCGACAGCCTCCTACGAGCAGTACTTC. Translation gives CASSPATASYEQYF.

This chain joins TRBV12-5 and TRBJ2-3, with a weak D call TRBD2 (6 bases). V was clipped by 0 bases and J by 2 bases, with 18 bases between them. Germline V CDR1 and CDR2: LGHNT, FRNRAP. The CDR3 extends over 18 amino acids. CDR3 DNA: TGTGCTAGTGGTTTGGTAAGGGGATCGGTAGCGGCCACAGATACGCAGTATTTT. Amino acids: CASGLVRGSVAATDTQYF.

This clonotype was counted many times. The chain carries TRBV12-3 or TRBV12-4 and TRBJ1-1; weak D call: TRBD1 (5 bases). The V end lost 8 bases, the J end lost 7 bases, and 8 bases lay between the germline ends. The CDR3 spans 10 residues. CDR3 DNA: TGTGCCAGCGGAGACAGTGAAGCTTTCTTT. Its translation is CASGDSEAFF.

This clonotype came up many times. The chain combines TRBV7-9 with TRBJ2-1; the match to TRBD1 covers 10 bases. Trimming cost V 6 bases and J 7 bases; bases outside gene matches: 6. Germline V CDR1 and CDR2: SEHNR, FQNEAQ (reference sequence). CDR3 size: 14 residues. As DNA, the CDR3 is TGTGCCAGCAGTCCCGGGACAGGGGAGAATGAGCAGTTCTTC. Encoded protein: CASSPGTGENEQFF.

This clonotype was seen more than once but under ten times. This chain links TRBV29-1 with TRBJ2-7; unclear D gene. Germline assignment: CDR1 SQVTM and CDR2 ANQGSEA. The length of the CDR3 is 13 residues. Trimming removed 2 bases from V and 3 bases from J, with 11 bases in between. Here the CDR3 DNA reads TGCAGCGTTGAAACGCAGGCCGGCTACGAGCAGTACTTC. Translated: CSVETQAGYEQYF.

This clonotype showed up just a few times. The chain recombines TRBV9 with TRBJ1-6, with D perhaps matching TRBD1 (5 bases). Germline V CDR1 and CDR2: SGDLS, YYNGEE. Deletions cut 4 bases from V and 7 bases from J, with 12 bases between. The CDR3 covers 14 residues. CDR3 amino acids: CASSTGTENSPLHF. In nucleotides, the CDR3 is TGTGCCAGCAGCACCGGGACTGAAAATTCACCCCTCCACTTT.

The chain employs TRBV21-1 and TRBJ1-1; the table names TRBD1, a call not compared with the DNA. TRBV21-1 is recorded as a pseudogene. The CDR3 loop spans 15 amino acids. CDR3: CASSKPCSGGTEAFF. CDR3 in DNA: TGTGCCAGCAGCAAACCCTGCTCAGGGGGCACTGAAGCTTTCTTT.

This clonotype came up a few times. The genes are TRBV5-5 and TRBJ2-1; D might be TRBD2 (6 bases). Deletions cut 8 bases from V and 5 bases from J, with 17 bases between. This CDR3 region has 14 residues. Germline V gene data show CDR1 as SGHKS and CDR2 as YYEKEE (reference sequence). CDR3 sequence (DNA): TGTGCCAGTGGAGGGTACGCGGCACACAATGAGCAGTTCTTC. Its translation: CASGGYAAHNEQFF.

The chain joins TRBV13 to TRBJ2-3, with TRBD2 matching over 10 bases. V shed 2 bases, J shed 0 bases, and the junction held 11 bases outside the gene matches. CDR1 PRHDT and CDR2 FYEKMQ come from the germline V gene (reference sequence). The CDR3 length is 19 residues. The CDR3 coding sequence is TGTGCCAGCAGCTTACCTGGTAGCGGGGGGACCCGCAGCACAGATACGCAGTATTTT. It translates to CASSLPGSGGTRSTDTQYF.

V gene TRBV7-9 combines with J gene TRBJ1-2; 7 bases line up with TRBD1. Germline loops: CDR1 SEHNR, CDR2 FQNEAQ (reference sequence). The CDR3 covers 13 residues. J gave up 9 bases and V 3 bases, and 7 bases lay outside the gene matches. The CDR3: CASSLETGLSYTF. CDR3 bases: TGTGCCAGCAGCTTGGAGACAGGGCTGAGCTACACCTTC.

The chain carries TRBV7-9 and TRBJ1-5; D is unresolved. Germline CDR1 is SEHNR and CDR2 is FQNEAQ (reference sequence). Trimming removed 1 base from V and 4 bases from J, with 8 bases in between. There are 14 residues in the CDR3. The CDR3 sequence: CASSLVSENQPQHF. DNA for the CDR3: TGTGCCAGCAGCTTAGTTAGTGAGAATCAGCCCCAGCATTTT.

The chain has TRBV2 and TRBJ1-1; no reliable D call. The CDR3 runs 13 residues. Trimming removed 1 base at V and 1 base at J, with 4 bases between. The germline V gene encodes CDR1 SNHLY and CDR2 FYNNEI. The CDR3 protein is CASSEGENTEAFF. CDR3 DNA: TGTGCCAGCAGTGAAGGAGAGAACACTGAAGCTTTCTTT.

This rearrangement joins TRBV2 to TRBJ2-1; tentatively, D is TRBD2 (5 bases). This CDR3 is 13 amino acids long. Trimming took 7 bases from V and 8 from J, leaving 15 bases between them. CDR1 is SNHLY and CDR2 is FYNNEI in the germline V gene. The CDR3 region is CASTSDGRDEQFF. The CDR3 DNA sequence: TGTGCCAGCACTTCGGACGGGCGGGATGAGCAGTTCTTC. Drawing the rest from reference TRBV2 and TRBJ2-1, the complete variable domain is EPEVTQTPSHQVTQMGQEVILRCVPISNHLYFYWYRQILGQKVEFLVSFYNNEISEKSEIFDDQFSVERPDGSNFTLKIRSTKLEDSAMYFCASTSDGRDEQFFGPGTRLTVL.

This clonotype was found many times. The chain links TRBV7-2 to TRBJ2-3; TRBD2 agrees at 8 bases. The V and J ends lost 6 bases and 0 bases, in that order; junction bases with no gene match: 5. The CDR3 totals 15 residues. Germline lookup yields CDR1 SGHTA and CDR2 FQGNSA. For the CDR3, the DNA is TGTGCCAGCAGGAATAAGCGGGAGAGCACAGATACGCAGTATTTT. The encoded protein is CASRNKRESTDTQYF. The full variable domain, completed using reference TRBV7-2 and TRBJ2-3, is GAGVSQSPSNKVTEKGKDVELRCDPISGHTALYWYRQSLGQGLEFLIYFQGNSAPDKSGLPSDRFSAERTGGSVSTLTIQRTQQEDSAVYLCASRNKRESTDTQYFGPGTRLTVL.

In this sample, this clonotype turned up many times. The DNA for the CDR3 is TGTGCCAGCAGTGAAGCTGGGGGGCTAAGCACAGATACGCAGTATTTT. It codes for CASSEAGGLSTDTQYF. V is TRBV2 and J is TRBJ2-3; TRBD1 or TRBD2 may be the D gene (6 bases each). Trimming stripped 0 bases from V and 0 bases from J, with 10 bases between. The CDR3 is 16 residues long. The germline gives CDR1 SNHLY, CDR2 FYNNEI.

The chain links TRBV6-6 to TRBJ2-7; D not certain. V shed 2 bases and J shed 3 bases, with 11 bases lying between them. CDR3 size: 14 residues. Germline CDR1 MNHNY, CDR2 SVGAGI (reference sequence). CDR3 bases: TGTGCCAGCAGTTACGGCCTTGATTACTACGAGCAGTACTTC. This codes for CASSYGLDYYEQYF.

The chain combines TRBV21-1 with TRBJ1-2; whether TRBD1, the table's D call, matches the DNA was not checked. TRBV21-1 is described as a pseudogene. The CDR3 sequence is 15 residues long. The CDR3 region has the DNA TGTGCCAGCAGCATCCCGGGACAAACCCTCCCCCACTACACCTTC. It specifies CASSIPGQTLPHYTF.

The chain has TRBV12-3 or TRBV12-4 and TRBJ1-1, with a weak D call TRBD1 (6 bases). V lost 10 bases, J lost 4 bases, and 19 bases lay in between. This CDR3 is 14 amino acids long. CDR3 in amino acids: CAISPGPQGTEAFF. The CDR3 region has the DNA TGTGCCATTAGTCCGGGGCCACAGGGCACTGAAGCTTTCTTT.

This clonotype was counted only a few times. The chain carries TRBV2 and TRBJ1-5; D not resolved. Germline CDR1 SNHLY, CDR2 FYNNEI. This CDR3 has 15 amino acids. Trimming cost V 2 bases and J 4 bases, with 12 bases left between them. In nucleotides, the CDR3 is TGTGCCAGCAGTGAATACCGCGTCCTTAATCAGCCCCAGCATTTT. It translates to CASSEYRVLNQPQHF.

This clonotype was detected only a few times. The chain is built from TRBV11-2 and TRBJ2-3; 8 positions match TRBD2. Germline V gene data show CDR1 as SGHAT and CDR2 as FQNNGV. CDR3 length: 15 residues. Losses at the gene ends were 5 bases for V and 3 bases for J; bases not matched to a gene: 7. The chain's CDR3 is CASSLQAGVTDTQYF. The CDR3 nucleotides are TGTGCCAGCAGCCTCCAAGCGGGGGTTACAGATACGCAGTATTTT.

This clonotype was detected ten times or more. V gene TRBV5-5 combines with J gene TRBJ2-3; D call uncertain. This CDR3 has 14 amino acids. Germline values: CDR1 SGHKS, CDR2 YYEKEE (reference sequence). Trimming removed 0 bases from V and 0 bases from J, with 5 bases in between. This chain's CDR3 is CASSLGVSTDTQYF. CDR3 sequence (DNA): TGTGCCAGCAGCTTGGGGGTTAGCACAGATACGCAGTATTTT.

CDR3 region: CASSHSTAWGQGTEAFF. DNA for the CDR3: TGTGCCAGCAGCCACTCAACCGCCTGGGGGCAAGGAACTGAAGCTTTCTTT. The chain is built from TRBV6-5 and TRBJ1-1; TRBD1 might be the D (6 bases). This CDR3 comprises 17 residues. Germline CDR1 and CDR2: MNHEY and SVGAGI. V was shortened by 6 bases and J by 5 bases, with 25 bases between the two germline ends.